This T cell receptor beta chain stems from a study of early T cells in non-severe SARS-CoV-2 infection. This clonotype was found many times. The germline CDR1 and CDR2 sequences are SQVTM and ANQGSEA. V lost 6 bases to trimming and J lost 9 bases; unmatched junction nucleotides: 8. The CDR3 is 12 amino acids. Each single cDNA molecule received a unique molecular identifier. Using its own MiXCR run on the 5' RACE reads, TCRdb lists one record per CDR3 protein. Of fewer than 35,000 distinct CDR3 sequences in the sample, 9% were seen once. Sequenced material: whole blood. The receptor was isolated from an adult who was a healthcare worker with PCR-confirmed SARS-CoV-2 infection or an uninfected control (not recorded which). This chain links TRBV29-1 with TRBJ1-5, with 7 positions matching TRBD1. CDR3 sequence (DNA): TGCAGCGTCAGACAGGGCACGGGGCCCCAGCATTTT. Translating gives CSVRQGTGPQHF.